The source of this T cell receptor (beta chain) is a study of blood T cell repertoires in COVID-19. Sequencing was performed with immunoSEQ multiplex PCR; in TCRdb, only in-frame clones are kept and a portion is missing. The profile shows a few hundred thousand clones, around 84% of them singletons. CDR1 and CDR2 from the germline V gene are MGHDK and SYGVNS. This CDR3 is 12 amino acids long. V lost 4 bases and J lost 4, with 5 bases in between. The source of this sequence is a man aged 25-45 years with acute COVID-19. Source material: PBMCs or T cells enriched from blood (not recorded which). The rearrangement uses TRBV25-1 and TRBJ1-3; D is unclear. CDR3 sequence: CASSALGNTIYF. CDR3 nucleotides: TGTGCCAGCAGTGCTCTCGGAAACACCATATATTTT.